This T cell receptor beta chain was obtained from a study of OX40 agonist ivuxolimab in advanced cancers. At the level of the study: Three individuals attained partial responses, comprising one hepatocellular carcinoma case and two cutaneous melanoma cases. General study results and limits: With doses of 0.1 to 3.0 mg/kg, CD4+ and CD8+ blood T cells had undergone clonal expansion by week 6.

This table comes from immunoSEQ multiplex PCR, and its TCRdb copy is limited to in-frame clones, with some not included. The data hold approximately 49,000 clones, with around 84% observed a single time. Notes on this clone: Its antigen is not identified.

This sample comprised CD4+ or CD8+ T cells sorted from blood, obtained in a trial of the OX40 agonist ivuxolimab. This receptor was taken from an adult with an advanced solid tumor such as melanoma, head and neck, liver or kidney cancer.

The CDR3 reads CASSLVLAGDETQYF. The CDR3, as DNA: TGTGCCAGCAGCTTAGTACTAGCGGGAGACGAGACCCAGTACTTC. The gene calls are TRBV7-9 and TRBJ2-5, with 11 bases aligning to TRBD2. Germline values: CDR1 SEHNR, CDR2 FQNEAQ (reference sequence). With 1 base clipped from V and 5 bases from J, the junction kept 3 bases outside the gene matches. The CDR3 consists of 15 residues.